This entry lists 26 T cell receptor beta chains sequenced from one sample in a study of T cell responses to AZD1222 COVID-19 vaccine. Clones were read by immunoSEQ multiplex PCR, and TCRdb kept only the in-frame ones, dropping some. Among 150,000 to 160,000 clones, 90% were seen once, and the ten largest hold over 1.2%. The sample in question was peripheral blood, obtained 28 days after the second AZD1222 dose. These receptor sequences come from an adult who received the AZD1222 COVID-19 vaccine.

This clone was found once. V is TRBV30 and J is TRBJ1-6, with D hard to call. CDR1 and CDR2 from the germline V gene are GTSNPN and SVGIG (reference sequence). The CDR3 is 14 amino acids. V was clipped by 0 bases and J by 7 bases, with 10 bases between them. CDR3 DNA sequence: TGTGCCTGGAGTGTACTTGTCTTCAATTCACCCCTCCACTTT. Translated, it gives CAWSVLVFNSPLHF. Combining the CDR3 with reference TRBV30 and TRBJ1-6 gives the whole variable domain SQTIHQWPATLVQPVGSPLSLECTVEGTSNPNLYWYRQAAGRGLQLLFYSVGIGQISSEVPQNLSASRPQDRQFILSSKKLLLSDSGFYLCAWSVLVFNSPLHFGNGTRLTVT.

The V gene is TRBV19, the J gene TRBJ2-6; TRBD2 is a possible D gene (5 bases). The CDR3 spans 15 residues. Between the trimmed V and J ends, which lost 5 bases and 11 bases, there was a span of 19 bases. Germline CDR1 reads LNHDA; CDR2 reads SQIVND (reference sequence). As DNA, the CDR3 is TGTGCCAGTAGTCATCCCGGGGTCCTGGCTGACGTCCTGACTTTC. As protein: CASSHPGVLADVLTF.

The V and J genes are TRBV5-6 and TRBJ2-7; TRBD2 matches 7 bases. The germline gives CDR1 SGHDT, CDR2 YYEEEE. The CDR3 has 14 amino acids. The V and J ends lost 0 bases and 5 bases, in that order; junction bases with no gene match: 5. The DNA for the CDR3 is TGTGCCAGCAGCTTGGTGGCGGGGGTGGACGAGCAGTACTTC. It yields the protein CASSLVAGVDEQYF.

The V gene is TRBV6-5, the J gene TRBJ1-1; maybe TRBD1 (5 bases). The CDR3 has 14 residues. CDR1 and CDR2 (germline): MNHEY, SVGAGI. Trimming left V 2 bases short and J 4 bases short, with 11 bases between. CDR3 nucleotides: TGTGCCAGCAGTTACCGGAGGGGCGGCACTGAAGCTTTCTTT. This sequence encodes CASSYRRGGTEAFF.

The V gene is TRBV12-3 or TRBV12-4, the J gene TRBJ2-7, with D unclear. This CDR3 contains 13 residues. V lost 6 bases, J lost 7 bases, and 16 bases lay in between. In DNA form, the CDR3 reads TGTGCCAGCAGGCTAAGCCCAACCTTGGAGCAGTACTTC. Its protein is CASRLSPTLEQYF.

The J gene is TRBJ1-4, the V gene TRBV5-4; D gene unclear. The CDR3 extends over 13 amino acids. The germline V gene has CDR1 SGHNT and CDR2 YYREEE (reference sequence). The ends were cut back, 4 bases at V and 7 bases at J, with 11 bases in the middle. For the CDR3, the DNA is TGTGCCAGCAGCGACAAAGGGAGTGAAAAACTGTTTTTT. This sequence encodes CASSDKGSEKLFF.

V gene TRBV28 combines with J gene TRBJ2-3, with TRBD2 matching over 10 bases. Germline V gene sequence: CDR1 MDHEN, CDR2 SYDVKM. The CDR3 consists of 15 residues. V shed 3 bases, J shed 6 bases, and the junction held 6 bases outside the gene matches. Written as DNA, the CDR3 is TGTGCCAGCAGTTTCTTACTAGCGGGGTGGGATACGCAGTATTTT. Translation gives CASSFLLAGWDTQYF.

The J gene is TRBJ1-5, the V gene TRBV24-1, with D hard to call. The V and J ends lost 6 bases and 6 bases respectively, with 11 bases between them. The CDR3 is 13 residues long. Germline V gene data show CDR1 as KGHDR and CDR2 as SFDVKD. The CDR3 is CATSPGPRQPQHF. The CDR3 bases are TGTGCCACCAGTCCAGGTCCTCGTCAGCCCCAGCATTTT.

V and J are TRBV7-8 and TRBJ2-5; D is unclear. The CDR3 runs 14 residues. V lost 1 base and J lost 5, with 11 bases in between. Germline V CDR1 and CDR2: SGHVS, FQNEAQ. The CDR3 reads CASSLENVGETQYF. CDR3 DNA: TGTGCCAGCAGCTTAGAAAACGTGGGGGAGACCCAGTACTTC.

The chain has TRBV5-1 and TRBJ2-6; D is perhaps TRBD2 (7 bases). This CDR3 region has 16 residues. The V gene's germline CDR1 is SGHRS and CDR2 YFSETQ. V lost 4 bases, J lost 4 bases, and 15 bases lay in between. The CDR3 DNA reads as TGCGCCAGCAGCAGCAACCGGGGGGCCGGGGCCAACGTCCTGACTTTC. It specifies CASSSNRGAGANVLTF.

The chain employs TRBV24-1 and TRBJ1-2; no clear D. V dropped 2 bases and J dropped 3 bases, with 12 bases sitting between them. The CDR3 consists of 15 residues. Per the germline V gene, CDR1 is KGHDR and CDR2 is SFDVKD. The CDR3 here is CATSDSRPPDYGYTF. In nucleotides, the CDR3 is TGTGCCACCAGTGATTCACGCCCTCCCGACTATGGCTACACCTTC.

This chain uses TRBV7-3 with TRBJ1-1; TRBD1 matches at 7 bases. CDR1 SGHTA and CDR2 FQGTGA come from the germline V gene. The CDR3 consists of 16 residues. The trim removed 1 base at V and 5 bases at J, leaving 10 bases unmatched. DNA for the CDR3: TGTGCCAGCAGCTTAAAGGGCGACAGGGTGGGAACTGAAGCTTTCTTT. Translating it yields CASSLKGDRVGTEAFF.

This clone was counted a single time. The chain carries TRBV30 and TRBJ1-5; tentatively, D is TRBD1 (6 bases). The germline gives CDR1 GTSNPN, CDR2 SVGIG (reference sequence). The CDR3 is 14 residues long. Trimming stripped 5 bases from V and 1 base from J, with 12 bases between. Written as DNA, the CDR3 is TGTGCCTGGTCAGAGGGGGGGAGCAATCAGCCCCAGCATTTT. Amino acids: CAWSEGGSNQPQHF.

The DNA of the CDR3 is TGTGCCACCAGCAGAGAGGTGGGGGCGTTGTACGAGCAGTACTTC. This codes for CATSREVGALYEQYF. V and J are TRBV15 and TRBJ2-7, with D tentatively TRBD1 (6 bases). Germline CDR1 and CDR2: LNHNV and YYDKDF (reference sequence). The CDR3 has 15 amino acids. Trimming stripped 0 bases from V and 4 bases from J, with 13 bases between.

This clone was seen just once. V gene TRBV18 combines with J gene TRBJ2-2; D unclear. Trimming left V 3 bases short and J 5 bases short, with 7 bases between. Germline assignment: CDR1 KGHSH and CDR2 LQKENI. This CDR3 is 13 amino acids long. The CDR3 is CASSPPSTGELFF. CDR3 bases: TGTGCCAGCTCACCCCCTTCGACCGGGGAGCTGTTTTTT.

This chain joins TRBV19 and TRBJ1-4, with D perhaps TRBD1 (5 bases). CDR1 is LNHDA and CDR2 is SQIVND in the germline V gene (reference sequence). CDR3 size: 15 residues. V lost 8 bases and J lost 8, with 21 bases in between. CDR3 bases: TGTGCCAGTGCCGATCGGGACGGTTCATGGGAAAAACTGTTTTTT. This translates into CASADRDGSWEKLFF.

CDR3 sequence: CASSFKDRANYRYEQYF. CDR3 nucleotides: TGTGCCAGCAGCTTCAAGGACAGGGCAAATTACCGATACGAGCAGTACTTC. The chain recombines TRBV7-9 with TRBJ2-7, with TRBD1 matching 8 bases. Germline trimming cut 3 bases from V and 4 bases from J; bases unmatched to any gene: 14. CDR3 size: 17 residues. Germline V CDR1 and CDR2: SEHNR, FQNEAQ (reference sequence). Based on the CDR3 plus reference TRBV7-9 and TRBJ2-7, the full variable domain is DTGVSQNPRHKITKRGQNVTFRCDPISEHNRLYWYRQTLGQGPEFLTYFQNEAQLEKSRLLSDRFSAERPKGSFSTLEIQRTEQGDSAMYLCASSFKDRANYRYEQYFGPGTRLTVT.

The CDR3 DNA sequence: TGTGCCAGCAGCCGACAGTTACCTAGGACCGGGGAGCTGTTTTTT. Amino acid sequence: CASSRQLPRTGELFF. The chain uses TRBV27 and TRBJ2-2; perhaps TRBD1 as D (5 bases). The germline gives CDR1 MNHEY, CDR2 SMNVEV (reference sequence). The ends were cut back, 6 bases at V and 5 bases at J, with 16 bases in the middle. CDR3 length: 15 residues.

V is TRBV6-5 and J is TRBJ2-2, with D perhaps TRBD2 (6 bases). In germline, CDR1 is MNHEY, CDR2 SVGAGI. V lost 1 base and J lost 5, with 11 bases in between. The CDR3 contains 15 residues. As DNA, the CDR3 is TGTGCCAGCAGTTACTTGGGGGGAGAGACCGGGGAGCTGTTTTTT. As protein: CASSYLGGETGELFF.

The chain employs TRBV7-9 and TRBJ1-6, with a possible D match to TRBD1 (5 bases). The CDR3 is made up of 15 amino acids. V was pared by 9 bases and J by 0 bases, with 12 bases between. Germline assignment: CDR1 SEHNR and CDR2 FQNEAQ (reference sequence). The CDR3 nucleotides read TGTGCCAGTACCGGGGGGAGCTCCTATAATTCACCCCTCCACTTT. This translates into CASTGGSSYNSPLHF.

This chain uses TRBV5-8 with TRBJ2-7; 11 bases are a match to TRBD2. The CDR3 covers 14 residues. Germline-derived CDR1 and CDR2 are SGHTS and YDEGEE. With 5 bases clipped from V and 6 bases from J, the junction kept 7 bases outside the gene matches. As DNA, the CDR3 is TGTGCCAGCAGGAATAGCGGGAGGGCGGTCGAGCAGTACTTC. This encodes CASRNSGRAVEQYF.

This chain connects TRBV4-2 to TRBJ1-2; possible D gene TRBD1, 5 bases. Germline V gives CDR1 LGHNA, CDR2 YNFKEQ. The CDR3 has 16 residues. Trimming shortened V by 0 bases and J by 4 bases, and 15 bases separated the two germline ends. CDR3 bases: TGTGCCAGCAGCCAAGATCGGAAAGGCGGGGGCTATGGCTACACCTTC. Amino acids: CASSQDRKGGGYGYTF.

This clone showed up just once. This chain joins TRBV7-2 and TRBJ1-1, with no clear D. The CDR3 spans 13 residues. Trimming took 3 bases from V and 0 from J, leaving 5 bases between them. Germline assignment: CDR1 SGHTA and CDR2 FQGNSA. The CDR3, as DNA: TGTGCCAGCAGCTTTGGCCTGAACACTGAAGCTTTCTTT. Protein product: CASSFGLNTEAFF.

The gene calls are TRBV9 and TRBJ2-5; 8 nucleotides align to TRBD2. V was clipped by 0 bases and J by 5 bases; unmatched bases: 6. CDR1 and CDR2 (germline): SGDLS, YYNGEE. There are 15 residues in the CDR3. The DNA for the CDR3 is TGTGCCAGCAGCGTAGGGCTTAGCGGGATGGAGACCCAGTACTTC. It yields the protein CASSVGLSGMETQYF.

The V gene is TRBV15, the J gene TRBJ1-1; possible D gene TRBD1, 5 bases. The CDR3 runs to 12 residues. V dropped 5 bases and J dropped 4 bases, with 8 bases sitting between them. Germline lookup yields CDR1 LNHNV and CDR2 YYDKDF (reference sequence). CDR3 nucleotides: TGTGCCACCAGCTTGACAGTCACTGAAGCTTTCTTT. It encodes CATSLTVTEAFF.

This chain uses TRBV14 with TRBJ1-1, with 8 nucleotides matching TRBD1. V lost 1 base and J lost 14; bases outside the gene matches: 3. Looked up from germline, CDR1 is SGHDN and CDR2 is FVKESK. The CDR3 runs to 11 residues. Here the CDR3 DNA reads TGTGCCAGCAGCCAAGGCAGGGGGCGATTCTTT. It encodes CASSQGRGRFF.